This T cell receptor (beta chain) was observed in a study of spatial heterogeneity in lung cancer. Time point meaning: sample taken at primary tumor resection. Unsorted whole RNA of tumor, nontumor lung or frozen PBMC was sequenced. The donors comprised about 65 untreated early-stage non-small cell lung cancer patients. The CDR3 totals 12 residues. Per the germline V gene, CDR1 is LNHDA and CDR2 is SQIVND (reference sequence). V lost 3 bases to trimming and J lost 14 bases; unmatched junction nucleotides: 7. A few counts support this clonotype. TCRdb ran MiXCR on the 5' RACE reads and lists one entry per CDR3 protein. The table shows about 21,000 distinct CDR3 sequences, with 3.5% to 5% occurring only once.

This TCR derives from a male donor with early-stage non-small cell lung cancer. The material sequenced was PBMCs, taken at surgery. J is TRBJ2-4 and V is TRBV19; TRBD2 aligns across 7 bases. CDR3 sequence reads: CASSIHLGREYF. DNA for the CDR3: TGTGCCAGTAGTATTCATCTAGGGAGGGAGTACTTC.